This entry describes one T cell receptor beta chain. Its target is not known. The sample originates from a study of cytomegalovirus exposure and HLA in healthy donors. The PCR was carried out with 60 Vbeta primers and 13 Jbeta primers. In the authors' workflow: In a later analysis, 75 million to 95 million unique TCR beta chains included roughly 11 million shared by two or more donors. The protocol was immunoSEQ multiplex PCR, while the TCRdb copy is restricted to in-frame clones and leaves out a portion. The V and J calls and clone size are taken from that table; D and trimming were inferred from the DNA. This table holds about 200,000 clones, over 75% found once. V trimming: 4 bases; J trimming: 5 bases; junction bases outside the gene matches: 10. This CDR3 has 15 residues. Per the germline V gene, CDR1 is SEHNR and CDR2 is FQNEAQ (reference sequence). Notes on the study in general: TRBV6-2, TRBV6-3 and some other V segments were excluded as indistinguishable. CMV serostatus was the sole immune exposure data available. In a later analysis, HLA-C alleles had the fewest associated TCRs, DRB1 alleles the most.

V usage is TRBV7-9 and J usage is TRBJ2-7; 8 bases agree with TRBD1. The sample was PBMCs. This clonotype was sampled from a woman aged 30 to 39 in good health and CMV-seronegative. The CDR3 bases are TGTGCCAGCAGCTCGATTGGACAGGGCGGGCACGAGCAGTACTTC. Its translation is CASSSIGQGGHEQYF.